This T cell receptor beta chain was captured by sequencing in a study of OX40 agonist ivuxolimab in advanced cancers. Sequenced by immunoSEQ multiplex PCR; TCRdb stores in-frame clones only, minus some. The data show tens of thousands of clones, roughly nine tenths seen once. V was trimmed by 0 bases and J by 0 bases, leaving 15 bases between them. The germline V gene encodes CDR1 KGHSH and CDR2 LQKENI. The CDR3 contains 18 residues. The rearrangement links TRBV18 to TRBJ2-1; the D gene is possibly TRBD1 (6 bases). Sample: CD4+ or CD8+ T cells sorted from blood, taken in a trial of the OX40 agonist ivuxolimab. The origin of this receptor is an adult with an advanced solid tumor such as melanoma, head and neck, liver or kidney cancer. CDR3 in DNA: TGTGCCAGCTCACCACCTCCCCGGACAGCAAGCTCCTACAATGAGCAGTTCTTC. As protein: CASSPPPRTASSYNEQFF.